This T cell receptor (beta chain) emerged from a study of PD-L1 blockade in urothelial cancer. Overall study context: When blood samples were assessed, the median T cell count was 141,255.

Locally advanced or metastatic urothelial carcinoma was present in patients. The CDR3 is 15 residues long. V lost 4 bases and J lost 3, with 15 bases in between. The germline V gene has CDR1 SGHDT and CDR2 YYEEEE. This clone appeared a single time. Repertoires were generated with immunoSEQ multiplex PCR, while TCRdb's copy carries only in-frame clones and drops some. Among 100,000 or so clones listed, roughly nine tenths were seen once. The J gene is TRBJ2-3, the V gene TRBV5-6; D is perhaps TRBD2 (5 bases). The starting material was PBMCs, obtained around atezolizumab (anti-PD-L1) treatment. The TCR sequence derives from a woman of 80 years or more with urothelial cancer. In DNA form, the CDR3 reads TGTGCCAGCAGCCGCGGGCCGGGGAAGACAGATACGCAGTATTTT. This encodes CASSRGPGKTDTQYF. The whole variable domain, filled in from reference TRBV5-6 and TRBJ2-3, reads DAGVTQSPTHLIKTRGQQVTLRCSPKSGHDTVSWYQQALGQGPQFIFQYYEEEERQRGNFPDRFSGHQFPNYSSELNVNALLLGDSALYLCASSRGPGKTDTQYFGPGTRLTVL.